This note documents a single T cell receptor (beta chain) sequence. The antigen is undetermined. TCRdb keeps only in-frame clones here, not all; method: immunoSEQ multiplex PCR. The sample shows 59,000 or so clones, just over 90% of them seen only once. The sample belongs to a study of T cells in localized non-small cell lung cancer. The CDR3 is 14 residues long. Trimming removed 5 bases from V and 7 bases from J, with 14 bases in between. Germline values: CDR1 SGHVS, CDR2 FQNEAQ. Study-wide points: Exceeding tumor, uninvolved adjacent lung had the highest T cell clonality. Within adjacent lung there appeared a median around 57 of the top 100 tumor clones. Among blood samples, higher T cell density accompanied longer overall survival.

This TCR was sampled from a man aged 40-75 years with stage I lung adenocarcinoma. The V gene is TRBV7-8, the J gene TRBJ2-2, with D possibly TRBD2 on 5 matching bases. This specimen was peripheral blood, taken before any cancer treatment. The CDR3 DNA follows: TGTGCCAGCAGCCCTAGACCAGAGGGCGGGGAGCTGTTTTTT. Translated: CASSPRPEGGELFF.